Below, one T cell receptor (beta chain) is given with its context. Its target is unknown. These data come from a study of T cells in localized non-small cell lung cancer. Study-level findings and limits: Maximal T cell clonality occurred in uninvolved adjacent lung, with tumor ranking below it.

There are 13 residues in the CDR3. Germline trimming cut 5 bases from V and 10 bases from J; bases unmatched to any gene: 8. CDR1 and CDR2 (germline): MNHNS, SASEGT. Libraries were prepared by immunoSEQ multiplex PCR; TCRdb keeps only in-frame clonotypes and omits some of them. In the table there are 35,000 or so clones, roughly 88% of which are singletons. The TCR was taken from a man between 40 and 69 years old with stage I lung adenocarcinoma. V is TRBV6-1 and J is TRBJ2-1; 7 nucleotides line up with TRBD1. The source was peripheral blood, collected before any cancer treatment. The CDR3 sequence is CASSNFRDSEQFF. As DNA, the CDR3 is TGTGCCAGCAGTAACTTCAGGGACAGCGAGCAGTTCTTC.